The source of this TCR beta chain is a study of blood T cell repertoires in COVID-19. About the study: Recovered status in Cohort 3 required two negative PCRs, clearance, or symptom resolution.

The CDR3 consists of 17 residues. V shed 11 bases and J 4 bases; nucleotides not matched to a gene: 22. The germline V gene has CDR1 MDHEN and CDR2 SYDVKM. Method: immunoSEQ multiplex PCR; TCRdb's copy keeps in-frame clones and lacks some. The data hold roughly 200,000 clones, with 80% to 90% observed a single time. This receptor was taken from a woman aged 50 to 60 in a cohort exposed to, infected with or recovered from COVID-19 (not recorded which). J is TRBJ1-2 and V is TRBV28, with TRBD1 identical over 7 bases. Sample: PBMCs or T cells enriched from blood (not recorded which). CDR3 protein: CAAAFRDRLQMSYGYTF. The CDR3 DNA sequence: TGTGCCGCCGCCTTCCGGGACAGACTCCAAATGAGCTATGGCTACACCTTC.